Shown below are 4 T cell receptor beta chains from a single sample sequenced in a study of shared clonotypes between healthy human individuals. Profiling relied on immunoSEQ multiplex PCR, and the TCRdb table lists in-frame clones only, not all of them. The table lists over a million clones, 78% of them singletons. Sequencing was done on a sample of memory CD4+ T cells from PBMCs. Subset denoted: CD45RA-negative fraction. These TCRs come from a man younger than 30 in good health. Some clones in this sample may be carry-over from other donors' samples.

The V call is TRBV5-4, the J call TRBJ1-2; D possibly corresponds to TRBD1 (5 bases). Trimming took 3 bases from V and 11 from J, leaving 14 bases between them. Germline lookup yields CDR1 SGHNT and CDR2 YYREEE (reference sequence). CDR3 size: 12 residues. CDR3 loop: CASSSRLRAYTF. Written as DNA, the CDR3 is TGTGCCAGCAGCTCTCGCCTCAGGGCATACACCTTC.

On this clone: This may stem from a read error, because a much larger clone lies one nucleotide away. The CDR3 loop is CAWSAVRQLPFLGANVLTF. The CDR3 nucleotides are TGTGCCTGGAGCGCCGTGAGACAGTTGCCTTTCCTTGGGGCCAACGTCCTGACTTTC. V gene TRBV30 combines with J gene TRBJ2-6; tentative D call: TRBD1 (5 bases). V lost 3 bases, J lost 3 bases, and 24 bases lay in between. There are 19 residues in the CDR3. CDR1 and CDR2 from the germline V gene are GTSNPN and SVGIG (reference sequence).

This sequence joins TRBV7-6 and TRBJ2-3; perhaps D is TRBD1 or TRBD2 (6 bases each). The germline gives CDR1 SGHVS, CDR2 FNYEAQ. Trimming removed 5 bases from V and 2 bases from J, with 17 bases in between. This CDR3 is built from 16 residues. The CDR3 here is CASSRGLGRTTDTQYF. The CDR3 DNA reads TGTGCCAGCAGCCGGGGGCTCGGCAGGACCACAGATACGCAGTATTTT.

The chain is built from TRBV5-1 and TRBJ2-5; D perhaps matches TRBD1 (6 bases). The CDR3 is 14 residues long. V was trimmed by 4 bases and J by 6 bases, leaving 16 bases between them. The germline V gene has CDR1 SGHRS and CDR2 YFSETQ. CDR3 sequence: CASSTSPQGQTQYF. CDR3 nucleotide sequence: TGCGCCAGCAGCACATCACCCCAGGGGCAGACCCAGTACTTC.